This entry concerns a single T cell receptor beta chain. The record originates from a study of T cells in localized non-small cell lung cancer. Trimming cost V 0 bases and J 5 bases; bases outside gene matches: 7. CDR1 and CDR2 (germline): SGDLS, YYNGEE. The length of the CDR3 is 16 residues. Method: immunoSEQ multiplex PCR; TCRdb's copy keeps in-frame clones and lacks some. In the table there are roughly 24,000 clones, around 93% of which are singletons. The clonotype comes from a female donor at least 60 years old with stage II squamous cell lung carcinoma. V usage is TRBV9 and J usage is TRBJ2-5; TRBD2 matches at 10 bases. The sequencing used peripheral blood, collected before any cancer treatment. CDR3 DNA: TGTGCCAGCAGCGTAGTGGCTAGCGGGGGCAAGGAGACCCAGTACTTC. This sequence encodes CASSVVASGGKETQYF.